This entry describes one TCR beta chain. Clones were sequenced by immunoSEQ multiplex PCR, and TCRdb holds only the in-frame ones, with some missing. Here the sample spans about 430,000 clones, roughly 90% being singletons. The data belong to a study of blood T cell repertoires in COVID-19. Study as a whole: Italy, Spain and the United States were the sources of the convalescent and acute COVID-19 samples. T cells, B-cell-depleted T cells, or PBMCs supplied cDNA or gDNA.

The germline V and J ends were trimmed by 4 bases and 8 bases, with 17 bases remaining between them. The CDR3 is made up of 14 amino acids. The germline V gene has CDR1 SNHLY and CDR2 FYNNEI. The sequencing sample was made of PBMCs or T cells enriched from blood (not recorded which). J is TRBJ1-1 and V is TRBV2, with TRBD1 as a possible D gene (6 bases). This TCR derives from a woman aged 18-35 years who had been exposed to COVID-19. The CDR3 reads CASSGTAWGTEAFF. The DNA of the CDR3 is TGTGCCAGCAGTGGGACAGCCTGGGGCACCGAAGCTTTCTTT. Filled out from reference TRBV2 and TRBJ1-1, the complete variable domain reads EPEVTQTPSHQVTQMGQEVILRCVPISNHLYFYWYRQILGQKVEFLVSFYNNEISEKSEIFDDQFSVERPDGSNFTLKIRSTKLEDSAMYFCASSGTAWGTEAFFGQGTRLTVV.